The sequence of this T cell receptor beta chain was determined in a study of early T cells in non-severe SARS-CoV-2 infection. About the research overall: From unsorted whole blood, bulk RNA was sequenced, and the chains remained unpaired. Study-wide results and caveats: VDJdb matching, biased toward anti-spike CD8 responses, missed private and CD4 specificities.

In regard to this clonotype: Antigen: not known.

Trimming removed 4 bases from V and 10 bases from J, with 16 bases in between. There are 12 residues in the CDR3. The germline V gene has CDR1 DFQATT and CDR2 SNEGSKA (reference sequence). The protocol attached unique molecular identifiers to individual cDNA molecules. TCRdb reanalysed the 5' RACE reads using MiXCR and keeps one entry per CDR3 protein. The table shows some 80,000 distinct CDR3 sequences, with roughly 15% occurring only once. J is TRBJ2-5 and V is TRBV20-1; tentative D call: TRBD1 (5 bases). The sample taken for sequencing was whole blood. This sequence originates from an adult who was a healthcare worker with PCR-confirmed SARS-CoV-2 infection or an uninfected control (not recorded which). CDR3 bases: TGCAGTGCTATGGAGAGGCCCAGGGACCAGTACTTC. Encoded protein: CSAMERPRDQYF.